This T cell receptor beta chain was recovered during a study of blood T cell repertoires in COVID-19. Original processing methods: Researchers report that nucleated cell counts were estimated from reference gene primer amplification. Here immunoSEQ multiplex PCR was the method, and the copy in TCRdb shows in-frame clones only, minus some. V, J and clone size are taken as reported in that table, and D and trimming were inferred from the DNA itself. The sample has over 20,000 clones, about 84% seen once. Germline V gene sequence: CDR1 GTSNPN, CDR2 SVGIG (reference sequence). V gave up 5 bases and J gave up 7 bases; unmatched junction bases: 6. The CDR3 loop spans 13 amino acids.

The clonotype comes from a man between 45 and 60 years old with active or convalescent COVID-19. Specimen: peripheral blood. The chain combines TRBV30 with TRBJ2-1; 9 bases match TRBD1. For the CDR3, the DNA is TGTGCCTGGGACAGGGGGTGGATTAATGAGCAGTTCTTC. Encoded protein: CAWDRGWINEQFF.